Presented here are 15 T cell receptor beta chains from one specimen sequenced in a study of cytomegalovirus exposure and HLA in healthy donors. The PCR made use of 60 Vbeta and 13 Jbeta primers. The method was immunoSEQ multiplex PCR; TCRdb's version includes in-frame clones alone and lacks a portion of them. The sample has some 150,000 clones; 75% to 90% are singletons. Sequenced: PBMCs. These receptors came from a woman aged 45-60 years in good health and CMV-seropositive.

The chain employs TRBV29-1 and TRBJ2-6; 7 bases fit TRBD1. The V and J ends lost 6 bases and 4 bases, in that order; junction bases with no gene match: 3. The CDR3 is 13 residues long. Germline values: CDR1 SQVTM, CDR2 ANQGSEA. This CDR3 is CSVKGAGANVLTF. CDR3 DNA: TGCAGCGTCAAGGGGGCCGGGGCCAACGTCCTGACTTTC.

The rearrangement joins TRBV5-4 to TRBJ1-2, with 8 bases that match TRBD1. The length of the CDR3 is 15 residues. Germline lookup yields CDR1 SGHNT and CDR2 YYREEE (reference sequence). J was trimmed by 5 bases and V by 2 bases; bases with no gene match: 8. The DNA of the CDR3 is TGTGCCAGCAGCTTCCAGGGGGCGAGGGAATATGGCTACACCTTC. Translation: CASSFQGAREYGYTF.

This clone was counted once. A read error may account for a junction end that differs from germline. Here the CDR3 DNA reads TGCAGTGCTAGATCGGGGACACGGGGTGCCTTC. This gives the protein CSARSGTRGAF. The rearrangement uses TRBV20-1 and TRBJ2-7, with D possibly matching TRBD1 (6 bases). The CDR3 has 11 amino acids. The germline V gene encodes CDR1 DFQATT and CDR2 SNEGSKA (reference sequence).

This clone turned up a few times. This chain joins TRBV15 and TRBJ1-2; TRBD1 is a possible D gene (6 bases). V was shortened by 8 bases and J by 4 bases, with 11 bases between the two germline ends. Germline-derived CDR1 and CDR2 are LNHNV and YYDKDF (reference sequence). The CDR3 runs to 12 residues. CDR3 residues: CATSTGAYGYTF. The CDR3 nucleotides are TGTGCCACCTCGACAGGCGCCTATGGCTACACCTTC.

This clone was observed a single time. A far larger clone lies a single base away; this is likely a read error. The V and J genes are TRBV7-2 and TRBJ2-7; weak D call: TRBD2 (5 bases). This CDR3 has 13 amino acids. From germline, CDR1 is SGHTA and CDR2 FQGNSA. V lost 1 base to trimming and J lost 2 bases, with 6 bases between them. The chain's CDR3 is CASSLGRAYEQYF. The CDR3 bases are TGTGCCAGCAGCTTAGGGCGGGCCTACGAGCAGTACTTC. The full variable domain, completed using reference TRBV7-2 and TRBJ2-7, is GAGVSQSPSNKVTEKGKDVELRCDPISGHTALYWYRQSLGQGLEFLIYFQGNSAPDKSGLPSDRFSAERTGGSVSTLTIQRTQQEDSAVYLCASSLGRAYEQYFGPGTRLTVT.

The chain couples TRBV9 to TRBJ2-3; 14 bases map to TRBD2. The CDR3 runs 22 residues. The V and J ends lost 0 bases and 8 bases, in that order; junction bases with no gene match: 23. Germline values: CDR1 SGDLS, CDR2 YYNGEE. The CDR3 sequence is CASSVAGNGLAGGPRSVGTQYF. In DNA form, the CDR3 reads TGTGCCAGCAGCGTAGCCGGTAACGGACTAGCGGGGGGCCCCCGCTCGGTAGGTACGCAGTATTTT.

This clone came up once. The chain employs TRBV19 and TRBJ2-1; 11 bases fit TRBD2. Germline CDR1 LNHDA, CDR2 SQIVND (reference sequence). With V trimmed by 5 bases and J by 6 bases, 6 bases remained unmatched. The CDR3 has 15 amino acids. CDR3 residues: CASSSRSGGANEQFF. The CDR3 DNA sequence: TGTGCCAGTAGTTCACGTAGCGGGGGGGCCAATGAGCAGTTCTTC.

The rearrangement joins TRBV5-1 to TRBJ1-1, with D perhaps TRBD1 (5 bases). Trimming took 0 bases from V and 1 from J, leaving 7 bases between them. CDR3 length equals 14 residues. Germline V gene sequence: CDR1 SGHRS, CDR2 YFSETQ. This CDR3 is CASSLGGSNTEAFF. The CDR3 DNA follows: TGCGCCAGCAGCTTGGGGGGCTCGAACACTGAAGCTTTCTTT.

The gene calls are TRBV6-1 and TRBJ2-5, with TRBD1 identical over 8 bases. The DNA end lines up better with TRBJ2-7; the J call may be wrong. Germline V gives CDR1 MNHNS, CDR2 SASEGT. CDR3 length: 17 residues. CDR3 protein: CASSDRLSGTGIYEQYF. The CDR3 DNA reads as TGTGCCAGCAGTGACCGTCTCTCCGGGACAGGTATATACGAGCAGTACTTC.

This clone appeared a single time. The chain uses TRBV9 and TRBJ2-3; 8 bases map to TRBD2. From germline, CDR1 is SGDLS and CDR2 YYNGEE. This CDR3 comprises 14 residues. V lost 7 bases to trimming and J lost 1 base; unmatched junction nucleotides: 5. As DNA, the CDR3 is TGTGCCAGCCAGCGGGAGATACGCACAGATACGCAGTATTTT. Protein product: CASQREIRTDTQYF. The entire variable domain, with the rest obtained from reference TRBV9 and TRBJ2-3, is as follows: DSGVTQTPKHLITATGQRVTLRCSPRSGDLSVYWYQQSLDQGLQFLIQYYNGEERAKGNILERFSAQQFPDLHSELNLSSLELGDSALYFCASQREIRTDTQYFGPGTRLTVL.

The chain is built from TRBV29-1 and TRBJ2-1; possible D gene TRBD1, 5 bases. V shed 6 bases and J shed 0 bases, with 12 bases lying between them. The CDR3 totals 14 residues. From germline, CDR1 is SQVTM and CDR2 ANQGSEA. CDR3 protein: CSVPYRSSYNEQFF. The CDR3 region has the DNA TGCAGCGTCCCGTACAGGAGCTCCTACAATGAGCAGTTCTTC.

The chain joins TRBV7-9 to TRBJ2-7; D ambiguous. V lost 5 bases, J lost 3 bases, and 17 bases lay in between. Per germline, CDR1 SEHNR and CDR2 FQNEAQ (reference sequence). The CDR3 covers 15 residues. CDR3 coding DNA: TGTGCCAGCAGCCCCAACGCCCTACCCCACTACGAGCAGTACTTC. This encodes CASSPNALPHYEQYF.

This clone was recorded once. The chain employs TRBV28 and TRBJ1-2, with D possibly matching TRBD1 (6 bases). The germline CDR1 and CDR2 sequences are MDHEN and SYDVKM. The CDR3 sequence is 15 residues long. V lost 7 bases and J 2 bases, leaving 17 bases between the germline ends. The CDR3 nucleotides read TGTGCCAGCATTCCAACACGGACAGTAAACTATGGCTACACCTTC. Its protein product is CASIPTRTVNYGYTF.

The CDR3 spells CASSMSFRGLAWGNEQFF. The DNA of the CDR3 is TGCGCCAGCAGCATGAGCTTTCGAGGTCTAGCCTGGGGCAATGAGCAGTTCTTC. The V gene is TRBV5-1, the J gene TRBJ2-1; the D gene is possibly TRBD2 (5 bases). The ends were cut back, 4 bases at V and 6 bases at J, with 26 bases in the middle. The length of the CDR3 is 18 residues. Germline CDR1 SGHRS, CDR2 YFSETQ. The complete variable domain, with remaining parts taken from reference TRBV5-1 and TRBJ2-1, reads KAGVTQTPRYLIKTRGQQVTLSCSPISGHRSVSWYQQTPGQGLQFLFEYFSETQRNKGNFPGRFSGRQFSNSRSEMNVSTLELGDSALYLCASSMSFRGLAWGNEQFFGPGTRLTVL.

The rearrangement joins TRBV9 to TRBJ2-1; TRBD2 aligns across 8 bases. V trimming: 4 bases; J trimming: 2 bases; junction bases outside the gene matches: 8. The CDR3 sequence is 16 residues long. The V gene's germline CDR1 is SGDLS and CDR2 YYNGEE. CDR3 in amino acids: CASSPLTGGAYNEQFF. The CDR3 DNA is TGTGCCAGCAGCCCTCTTACGGGGGGGGCCTACAATGAGCAGTTCTTC.